One and the same sample provided the 27 T cell receptor beta chains below, sequenced in a study of T cells after yellow fever vaccination. TCRdb re-derived calls from the 5' RACE reads in MiXCR, one entry per CDR3 protein. The profile shows about 350,000 distinct CDR3 sequences, roughly 4.3% of them singletons. The specimen comprised PBMCs, sampled 5 days after the yellow fever booster vaccination. The receptor source for this set is a man younger than 35 who received the YFV17D yellow fever vaccine.

The V call is TRBV18, the J call TRBJ1-5; possibly TRBD1 for D (5 bases). The CDR3 extends over 17 amino acids. Trimming removed 0 bases from V and 0 bases from J, with 12 bases in between. Germline V gene lookup returns CDR1 KGHSH and CDR2 LQKENI. CDR3 sequence reads: CASSPPSGRFSNQPQHF. Here the CDR3 DNA reads TGTGCCAGCTCACCACCGTCGGGGCGCTTTAGCAATCAGCCCCAGCATTTT.

This clonotype was detected a few times. This chain links TRBV30 with TRBJ2-3, with D perhaps TRBD1 (5 bases). The V and J ends lost 2 bases and 5 bases respectively, with 11 bases between them. Germline CDR1 and CDR2: GTSNPN and SVGIG (reference sequence). The CDR3 runs 13 residues. The DNA for the CDR3 is TGTGCCTGGAGTACCCGCAGGGTAGATACGCAGTATTTT. Amino acid sequence: CAWSTRRVDTQYF.

This clonotype showed up many times. The chain uses TRBV12-3 or TRBV12-4 and TRBJ2-2; D not certain. There are 14 residues in the CDR3. V gave up 3 bases and J gave up 4 bases, with 9 bases separating them. The CDR3 nucleotides read TGTGCCAGCAGTTTTGGGCAGTTCACCGGGGAGCTGTTTTTT. It yields the protein CASSFGQFTGELFF.

This clonotype has just a few counts. The V gene is TRBV12-3 or TRBV12-4, the J gene TRBJ1-1, with unresolved D. This CDR3 has 13 residues. V lost 6 bases to trimming and J lost 2 bases, with 10 bases between them. CDR3 sequence: CASSQQLNTEAFF. In DNA form, the CDR3 reads TGTGCCAGCAGCCAACAGTTAAACACTGAAGCTTTCTTT.

CDR3: CASSFSDGNQPQHF. In DNA form, the CDR3 reads TGTGCCAGCAGTTTCTCGGACGGCAATCAGCCCCAGCATTTT. This chain joins TRBV12-3 or TRBV12-4 and TRBJ1-5, with no clear D. The germline V and J ends were trimmed by 3 bases and 2 bases, with 8 bases remaining between them. The CDR3 consists of 14 residues.

This clonotype has only a few counts. The rearrangement links TRBV24-1 to TRBJ1-1; 9 nucleotides match TRBD1. The CDR3 runs 17 residues. Trimming took 2 bases from V and 6 from J; bases not matched to a gene: 12. The germline V gene has CDR1 KGHDR and CDR2 SFDVKD. CDR3 region: CATSDSPPGQGSAEAFF. In DNA, the CDR3 is TGTGCCACCAGTGATTCGCCCCCTGGACAGGGGAGCGCTGAAGCTTTCTTT.

The J gene is TRBJ1-3, the V gene TRBV7-2, with D hard to call. CDR1 is SGHTA, CDR2 FQGNSA, per germline. V was clipped by 5 bases and J by 4 bases, with 12 bases between them. This CDR3 has 14 amino acids. CDR3: CASSPQRAGNTIYF. The DNA for the CDR3 is TGTGCCAGCAGCCCTCAGCGGGCGGGAAACACCATATATTTT.

The chain carries TRBV12-3 or TRBV12-4 and TRBJ1-6, with 9 bases matching TRBD1. Losses at the gene ends were 5 bases for V and 4 bases for J; bases not matched to a gene: 3. This CDR3 spans 15 amino acids. The CDR3 region is CASSIDRGYNSPLHF. CDR3 DNA: TGTGCCAGCAGTATAGACAGGGGGTATAATTCACCCCTCCACTTT.

In DNA, the CDR3 is TGTGCCAGCAGCTTAGCGGACAGCTCCTACAATGAGCAGTTCTTC. Protein product: CASSLADSSYNEQFF. V usage is TRBV7-9 and J usage is TRBJ2-1; D possibly corresponds to TRBD1 (6 bases). The CDR3 is 15 amino acids. The germline V gene has CDR1 SEHNR and CDR2 FQNEAQ (reference sequence). Trimming removed 0 bases from V and 0 bases from J, with 6 bases in between.

The chain carries TRBV9 and TRBJ1-1, with D maybe TRBD1 (5 bases). This CDR3 has 19 residues. CDR1 and CDR2 (germline): SGDLS, YYNGEE. Trimming took off 4 bases at V and 0 bases at J, with 25 bases between the two ends. The CDR3 sequence is CASSHIKTLGPSMNTEAFF. The DNA for the CDR3 is TGTGCCAGCAGCCACATCAAGACTCTGGGACCCTCCATGAACACTGAAGCTTTCTTT.

The chain links TRBV5-1 to TRBJ2-5; no firm D call. This CDR3 has 14 amino acids. Germline assignment: CDR1 SGHRS and CDR2 YFSETQ. V was shortened by 1 base and J by 1 base, with 8 bases between the two germline ends. The CDR3 region has the DNA TGCGCCAGCAGCTTGTTTGCGGTCCAAGAGACCCAGTACTTC. Encoded protein: CASSLFAVQETQYF. The full variable domain, its missing parts supplied by reference TRBV5-1 and TRBJ2-5, is KAGVTQTPRYLIKTRGQQVTLSCSPISGHRSVSWYQQTPGQGLQFLFEYFSETQRNKGNFPGRFSGRQFSNSRSEMNVSTLELGDSALYLCASSLFAVQETQYFGPGTRLLVL.

In its sample, this clonotype was seen a few times. The gene calls are TRBV18 and TRBJ2-3; D is unclear. V lost 8 bases, J lost 0 bases, and 12 bases lay in between. Germline V CDR1 and CDR2: KGHSH, LQKENI. This CDR3 is 14 amino acids long. CDR3 protein: CASGGTYSTDTQYF. The DNA of the CDR3 is TGTGCCAGCGGCGGTACATATAGCACAGATACGCAGTATTTT.

This clonotype was detected many times. At one end the junction does not follow the germline gene, possibly because of a read error. The chain employs TRBV10-3 and TRBJ2-5, with 10 bases aligning to TRBD2. The CDR3 consists of 14 residues. Germline CDR1 reads ENHRY; CDR2 reads SYGVKD. This CDR3 is CAIRSSSGGENQYF. CDR3 nucleotides: TGTGCCATCAGGAGCTCTAGCGGGGGTGAGAACCAGTACTTC.

The table lists this clonotype with many counts. This sequence joins TRBV29-1 and TRBJ2-1, with 8 bases identical to TRBD1. This CDR3 spans 15 amino acids. From germline, CDR1 is SQVTM and CDR2 ANQGSEA. V gave up 2 bases and J gave up 9 bases; unmatched junction bases: 12. The CDR3 DNA follows: TGCAGCGTTGAAAAGAGCGCAGGGGGCTTCGGTGAGCAGTTCTTC. It codes for CSVEKSAGGFGEQFF.

This clonotype occurred many times. The chain carries TRBV4-3 and TRBJ1-6, with 8 bases lining up with TRBD1. Germline CDR1 and CDR2: LGHNA and YSLEER. The CDR3 is 15 residues long. The V segment lost 0 bases and the J segment 9 bases; nucleotides outside the gene matches: 4. The CDR3 region has the DNA TGCGCCAGCAGCCAAGACACACAGGGGGGTTCACCCCTCCACTTT. Translating it yields CASSQDTQGGSPLHF.

This clonotype was seen repeatedly, ten times or more. V and J are TRBV4-3 and TRBJ2-3; the D is unclear. V lost 2 bases to trimming and J lost 2 bases, with 8 bases between them. The germline V gene has CDR1 LGHNA and CDR2 YSLEER. This CDR3 has 14 amino acids. The CDR3 region has the DNA TGCGCCAGCAGCCAACTAGGCCCCACAGATACGCAGTATTTT. Its protein is CASSQLGPTDTQYF.

This clonotype has ten or more counts. The chain links TRBV4-1 to TRBJ1-5; tentatively, D is TRBD1 (6 bases). With 3 bases removed from V and 3 bases from J, the gap between germline ends came to 12 bases. Germline V CDR1 and CDR2: MGHRA, YSYEKL. The CDR3 length is 15 residues. The CDR3 DNA follows: TGCGCCAGCAGCCAGGACCAGGGGTTCAATCAGCCCCAGCATTTT. This translates into CASSQDQGFNQPQHF.

This clonotype was detected only a few times. The chain couples TRBV5-1 to TRBJ2-7; perhaps TRBD2 as D (6 bases). The CDR3 covers 16 residues. Per germline, CDR1 SGHRS and CDR2 YFSETQ. V dropped 1 base and J dropped 0 bases, with 14 bases sitting between them. This chain's CDR3 is CASSLSGPNFSYEQYF. The CDR3 nucleotides read TGCGCCAGCAGCTTGAGCGGGCCAAATTTCTCCTACGAGCAGTACTTC.

The sample holds many counts of this clonotype. The chain links TRBV6-2 or TRBV6-3 to TRBJ2-5; tentative D call: TRBD2 (6 bases). Trimming took 2 bases from V and 5 from J, leaving 18 bases between them. This CDR3 contains 16 residues. The germline V gene has CDR1 MNHEY and CDR2 SVGEGT. The CDR3 sequence is CASSYGGTTRFETQYF. The CDR3 DNA reads as TGTGCCAGCAGTTACGGGGGAACGACTAGGTTTGAGACCCAGTACTTC.

The sample holds a few counts of this clonotype. The chain joins TRBV25-1 to TRBJ1-3; D remains unclear. CDR3 size: 14 residues. V lost 3 bases to trimming and J lost 1 base, with 7 bases between them. Germline V CDR1 and CDR2: MGHDK, SYGVNS. CDR3 amino acids: CASSETRSGNTIYF. The CDR3 DNA reads TGTGCCAGCAGTGAGACTCGATCTGGAAACACCATATATTTT.

This clonotype was seen more than once but under ten times. This chain links TRBV7-9 with TRBJ2-6, with 11 bases fitting TRBD2. This CDR3 region has 18 residues. Germline CDR1 is SEHNR and CDR2 is FQNEAQ (reference sequence). V was pared by 6 bases and J by 2 bases, with 9 bases of the junction left unmatched. The DNA of the CDR3 is TGTGCCAGCAGACGCAATCGGACTAGCGGGCCTGGGGCCAACGTCCTGACTTTC. As protein: CASRRNRTSGPGANVLTF.

This clonotype has a handful of counts. V and J are TRBV7-8 and TRBJ2-7, with TRBD1 identical over 7 bases. Unmatched junction bases numbered 6, after V lost 6 bases and J lost 4 bases. This CDR3 region has 13 residues. CDR1 and CDR2 from the germline V gene are SGHVS and FQNEAQ. The CDR3 is CASRGTAFYEQYF. DNA for the CDR3: TGTGCCAGCAGGGGGACAGCTTTTTACGAGCAGTACTTC.

This chain links TRBV6-5 with TRBJ2-6, with unresolved D. There are 13 residues in the CDR3. V shed 9 bases and J shed 0 bases, with 6 bases lying between them. CDR1 is MNHEY and CDR2 is SVGAGI in the germline V gene. CDR3 coding DNA: TGTGCCAGTCATTTCTCTGGGGCCAACGTCCTGACTTTC. Translation: CASHFSGANVLTF.

In the case of this clonotype: A junction end diverges from the germline sequence, so it may reflect a read error. The chain links TRBV3-1 to TRBJ2-7, with 7 bases aligning to TRBD1. Germline V gives CDR1 LGHDT, CDR2 YNNKEL (reference sequence). The CDR3 is 14 amino acids. The CDR3 region is CASNQDYRGYEQYF. The DNA for the CDR3 is TGTGCCAGCAACCAAGACTACAGGGGCTACGAGCAGTACTTC.

In its sample, this clonotype was seen a few times. The chain employs TRBV5-5 and TRBJ2-7; 9 bases fit TRBD1. This CDR3 has 16 residues. CDR1 and CDR2 (germline): SGHKS, YYEKEE (reference sequence). The V segment lost 5 bases and the J segment 0 bases; nucleotides outside the gene matches: 9. The CDR3 loop is CASRILGTGNSYEQYV. CDR3 DNA: TGTGCCAGCAGAATACTCGGGACAGGGAACTCCTACGAGCAGTACGTC.

Only a few counts were recorded for this clonotype. The chain is built from TRBV5-1 and TRBJ1-4, with D possibly being TRBD1 (6 bases). This CDR3 comprises 15 residues. Trimming took 0 bases from V and 4 from J, leaving 10 bases between them. CDR1 is SGHRS, CDR2 YFSETQ, per germline. The CDR3 loop reads CASSLGTAGNEKLFF. CDR3 bases: TGCGCCAGCAGCTTGGGGACAGCCGGTAATGAAAAACTGTTTTTT.

This clonotype was found a few times. The V gene is TRBV23-1, the J gene TRBJ2-7, with TRBD1 identical over 8 bases. TRBV23-1 carries the ORF label, with uncertain function. The V gene end was trimmed by 3 bases and the J gene end by 6 bases; junction bases not matched to a gene: 4. The CDR3 is made up of 13 amino acids. In DNA form, the CDR3 reads TGCGCCAGCAGTCAGGGGACAGGACTCGAGCAGTACGTC. This codes for CASSQGTGLEQYV.